Reported below is one TCR beta chain. The antigen remains undetermined. With 60 Vbeta and 13 Jbeta primers, the PCR was carried out. Assay: immunoSEQ multiplex PCR; the TCRdb copy retains only in-frame clones and omits some. Here the sample spans roughly 200,000 clones, around 80% being singletons. V lost 3 bases and J 5 bases, leaving 16 bases between the germline ends. CDR1 is MNHNS and CDR2 is SASEGT in the germline V gene. This CDR3 spans 16 amino acids. These data belong to a study of cytomegalovirus exposure and HLA in healthy donors. Broader study findings: Indistinguishable V segments such as TRBV6-2 and TRBV6-3 were excluded.

Donors likely had unrecorded immune exposures despite being nominally healthy when sampled. This clonotype was sampled from a young man in good health and CMV-seronegative. This sequence joins TRBV6-1 and TRBJ1-4, with D hard to call. Sequencing used PBMCs. In DNA form, the CDR3 reads TGTGCCAGCAGTGAGTTGGCCCAGAGGAAGAATGAAAAACTGTTTTTT. Its protein is CASSELAQRKNEKLFF.